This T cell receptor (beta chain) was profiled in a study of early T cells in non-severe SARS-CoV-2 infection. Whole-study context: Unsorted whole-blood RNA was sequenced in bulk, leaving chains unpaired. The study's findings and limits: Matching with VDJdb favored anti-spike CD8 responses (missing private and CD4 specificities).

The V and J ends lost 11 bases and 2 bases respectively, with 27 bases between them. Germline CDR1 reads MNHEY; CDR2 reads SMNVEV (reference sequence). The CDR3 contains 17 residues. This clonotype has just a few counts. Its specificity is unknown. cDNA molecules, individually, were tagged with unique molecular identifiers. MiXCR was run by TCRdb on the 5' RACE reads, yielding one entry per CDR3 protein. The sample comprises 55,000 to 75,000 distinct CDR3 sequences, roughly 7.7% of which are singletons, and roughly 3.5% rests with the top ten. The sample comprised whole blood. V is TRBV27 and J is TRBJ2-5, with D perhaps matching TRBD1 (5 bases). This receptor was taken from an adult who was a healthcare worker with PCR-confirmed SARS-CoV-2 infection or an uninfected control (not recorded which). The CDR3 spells CASSPGFSLITQETQYF. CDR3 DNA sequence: TGTGCCTCCTCTCCAGGGTTTTCCCTAATTACACAAGAGACCCAGTACTTC.